This TCR beta chain was observed in a study of somatic mutations in cytotoxic T cells in rheumatoid arthritis. Study-wide results and caveats: A largest CD8+ clone above 20% of CD8+ cells occurred in about an eighth of the 65 patients. Of the expanded CD8+ clones, the antigen targets were not known.

Flow cytometry served to check the purity of CD4+ and CD8+ cells, which were isolated by positive magnetic bead selection. Trimming shortened V by 5 bases and J by 5 bases, and 5 bases separated the two germline ends. The CDR3 sequence is 10 residues long. The assay was immunoSEQ multiplex PCR, and TCRdb's table has in-frame clones only and misses some. The sample has about 10,000 clones; around 77% are singletons. To note about this clone: What it binds is unknown.

The sequenced sample consisted of CD8+ T cells sorted from blood. V usage is TRBV5-3 and J usage is TRBJ2-7; D not certain. TRBV5-3 is classed as an ORF, of uncertain function. The origin of this receptor is a man aged 45 to 65 in good health. The CDR3 DNA reads TGTGCCAGAAGTTCAAACGAGCAGTACTTC. Its translation is CARSSNEQYF.